This T cell receptor (beta chain) was profiled in a study of response to subunit inactivated influenza vaccine. Notes on the study in general: The authors proposed limited new T cell recruitment per seasonal influenza vaccination.

CDR1 is DFQATT and CDR2 is SNEGSKA in the germline V gene (reference sequence). The V and J ends lost 3 bases and 1 base, in that order; junction bases with no gene match: 8. This CDR3 comprises 16 residues. This clonotype was seen more than once but under ten times. Its specificity is unknown. TCRdb fed the RT-PCR reads into MiXCR, producing one record per CDR3 protein. Among under 850,000 distinct CDR3 sequences listed, less than 20% were seen once. This TCR was recovered from a middle-aged man who received an inactivated influenza vaccine. Sequenced material: PBMCs from blood, taken 4 to 6 days after vaccination. The chain has TRBV20-1 and TRBJ2-3, with TRBD2 identical over 9 bases. This chain's CDR3 is CSASPRAGGRTDTQYF. CDR3 sequence (DNA): TGCAGTGCTAGTCCGAGGGCGGGGGGGCGCACAGATACGCAGTATTTT.